A single sample is the source of the 10 T cell receptor beta chains below, sequenced in a study of identical twins. TCRdb processed the 5' RACE reads anew with MiXCR; each CDR3 protein has one entry. The table has hundreds of thousands of distinct CDR3 sequences, under 9% seen once. These data were also reused for a study on yellow fever vaccine responses in identical twins.

Source material: PBMCs. The receptors stem from a woman aged 18-29 years in good health.

The chain couples TRBV21-1 to TRBJ2-5; the D call TRBD1 from the table was never checked on the DNA. TRBV21-1 is tagged as a pseudogene. CDR3 size: 14 residues. The DNA for the CDR3 is TGTGCCAGCCCAAGACGCGGGGGGCGTAAGACCCAGTACTTC. This gives the protein CASPRRGGRKTQYF.

V usage is TRBV12-3 or TRBV12-4 and J usage is TRBJ2-3; 9 bases match TRBD2. Losses at the gene ends were 3 bases for V and 1 base for J; bases not matched to a gene: 11. This CDR3 has 18 residues. CDR3 sequence (DNA): TGTGCCAGCAGTTTCTTGGCGGGAGGGCTCCCTGGCACAGATACGCAGTATTTT. This gives the protein CASSFLAGGLPGTDTQYF.

This clonotype was counted many times. V is TRBV3-1 and J is TRBJ2-1; no firm D call. Trimming cost V 4 bases and J 3 bases, with 10 bases left between them. Germline V gene sequence: CDR1 LGHDT, CDR2 YNNKEL (reference sequence). The CDR3 spans 14 residues. The CDR3 nucleotides read TGTGCCAGCAGCCCGGCTAGATACTACAATGAGCAGTTCTTC. This sequence encodes CASSPARYYNEQFF.

This clonotype was counted many times. The rearrangement uses TRBV11-2 and TRBJ2-5; TRBD2 aligns across 8 bases. This CDR3 contains 16 residues. The trim removed 1 base at V and 2 bases at J, leaving 6 bases unmatched. Germline lookup yields CDR1 SGHAT and CDR2 FQNNGV. The CDR3, as DNA: TGTGCCAGCAGCTTAGGGGACGTAGCGGGACAAGAGACCCAGTACTTC. Protein product: CASSLGDVAGQETQYF.

On this clonotype: Possible read error: a much larger clone is one base away. This chain connects TRBV10-3 to TRBJ2-7; tentatively, D is TRBD2 (5 bases). The CDR3 is 14 residues long. The germline V and J ends were trimmed by 2 bases and 4 bases, with 12 bases remaining between them. Germline loops: CDR1 ENHRY, CDR2 SYGVKD. CDR3 residues: CAISEPGKLYEQYF. The CDR3 DNA follows: TGTGCCATCAGTGAGCCCGGGAAACTGTACGAGCAGTACTTC.

This clonotype has only a few counts. The chain carries TRBV20-1 and TRBJ2-1; no clear D gene. Germline assignment: CDR1 DFQATT and CDR2 SNEGSKA (reference sequence). The CDR3 consists of 11 residues. Trimming cost V 5 bases and J 10 bases, with 12 bases left between them. CDR3 in DNA: TGCAGTGCTCCCAAAAGAGACGAGCAGTTCTTC. Its protein product is CSAPKRDEQFF.

The genes are TRBV6-2 or TRBV6-3 and TRBJ2-7, with TRBD2 matching 7 bases. The CDR3 contains 14 residues. J gave up 1 base and V 2 bases, and 2 bases lay outside the gene matches. Per germline, CDR1 MNHEY and CDR2 SVGEGT. The CDR3 nucleotides read TGTGCCAGCAGTTACGGCGGGGGTTCCTACGAGCAGTACTTC. Translation: CASSYGGGSYEQYF.

This clonotype has a count of ten or more. V gene TRBV29-1 combines with J gene TRBJ1-5; a possible D gene is TRBD1 (5 bases). Per germline, CDR1 SQVTM and CDR2 ANQGSEA. V was pared by 2 bases and J by 6 bases, with 11 bases between. This CDR3 spans 13 amino acids. The CDR3 reads CSVESRAGQPQHF. CDR3 DNA: TGCAGCGTTGAATCCAGGGCGGGTCAGCCCCAGCATTTT.

The chain combines TRBV3-1 with TRBJ1-5, with D possibly being TRBD1 (6 bases). Trimming took off 1 base at V and 6 bases at J, with 13 bases between the two ends. This CDR3 is 15 amino acids long. The germline gives CDR1 LGHDT, CDR2 YNNKEL (reference sequence). CDR3 bases: TGTGCCAGCAGCCAAGCTCGGGGCAGGGGTCAGCCCCAGCATTTT. Protein sequence: CASSQARGRGQPQHF.

This clonotype has more than one count but fewer than ten. The CDR3 DNA follows: TGTGCCAGCAGGGGGCGGGTAGGGTATGATTATGGCTACACCTTC. This codes for CASRGRVGYDYGYTF. The chain is built from TRBV25-1 and TRBJ1-2; a possible D gene is TRBD1 (5 bases). Deletions cut 6 bases from V and 5 bases from J, with 19 bases between. The CDR3 totals 15 residues. The germline gives CDR1 MGHDK, CDR2 SYGVNS.